The clone carrying this T cell receptor (beta chain) was counted many times. The target antigen is unknown. This sample stems from a study of regulatory T cells in long-lasting Graves disease. Across the study: Duration of antithyroid drug therapy among newly diagnosed Graves' patients was under 3 months.

General study points: Shared public clonotypes totalled 2,500 to 3,500 in persistent patients, compared with about a thousand in new patients.

The time point here: newly diagnosed GD, antithyroid drugs for less than 3 months. PBMC-derived RNA was used for the TCR library. Construction of TCR beta libraries relied on iRepertoire HTBI primers and on Arm-PCR targeting CDR3 regions. A single record per CDR3 protein comes from TCRdb applying MiXCR to the multiplex PCR reads. The table records 400,000 to 500,000 distinct CDR3 sequences, 16% of them present only once. Germline V gene data show CDR1 as LGHNA and CDR2 as YSLEER. The CDR3 is 15 amino acids. Trimming took off 0 bases at V and 4 bases at J, with 10 bases between the two ends. The sample was also reused in another study, on T cells in Graves' hyperthyroidism and ophthalmopathy. That report adds: The TCR CDR3 first-round RT-PCR relied on the HTBI primer set. Patients with ophthalmopathy were separated from those with stable hyperthyroidism by a 13 V-J model.

Sequenced here: peripheral blood mononuclear cells (PBMCs), sampled at new diagnosis, from a patient treated with antithyroid drugs. The chain employs TRBV4-3 and TRBJ1-5; D call uncertain. This receptor was taken from a woman aged 18-29 years with Graves disease. CDR3 sequence: CASSQDGGGNQPQHF. The CDR3 DNA is TGCGCCAGCAGCCAAGATGGTGGAGGGAATCAGCCCCAGCATTTT.